This T cell receptor (beta chain) originates from a study of blood T cell repertoires in COVID-19 (dated by TCRdb to the early 2020s). General notes on the study: Samples from collaborators originated in the United States, Italy and Spain and spanned both the acute and convalescent phases of COVID-19. Samples came from the ongoing ImmuneRACE study (first 160 participants) plus 1,254 subjects from 6 global collaborators. Where available, HLA class I and class II types were obtained from metadata supplied by the sample provider rather than from assay-based typing. The repertoires were released in a freely available public database intended as a resource for research on the immune response to SARS-CoV-2. Nearly every sample came with metadata listing a de-identified subject ID, COVID-19 status, age in years and sex. Subjects who had been exposed to COVID-19, were actively infected with it, or had recovered from it provided the deeply sampled blood TCRbeta repertoires that made up the dataset. The prospective study material was composed of cDNA or gDNA derived from T cells, B-cell-depleted T cells, or PBMCs. General conclusions and limits of the study: The quantity of clinical and demographic metadata differed by source and by participant and was supplied without curation.

To note about this clone: Its antigen has not been determined. Base qualities are missing; no much larger clone stands one base away.

According to the germline V gene, CDR1 reads SNHLY and CDR2 reads FYNNEI. The CDR3 sequence holds 15 residues, the cysteine and phenylalanine included. This entry keeps only the CDR3 DNA: 45 bases, framed from base 1. Unmatched junction bases come to 12, with V trimmed by 6 bases and J by 6 bases. Participants in the prospective study were enrolled through a virtual design, were aged roughly 18 to 90 years, and lived in roughly 25 United States geographic areas. To assign participants to cohorts, the prospective study relied on clinical history that participants themselves reported in a screening survey and a study questionnaire. ImmuneRACE Cohort 3 recovered participants were defined by two consecutive negative NP/OP PCR tests, healthcare professional clearance, or symptom resolution. Mobile phlebotomists in the prospective study collected whole blood, serum and a nasopharyngeal or oropharyngeal swab from every participant. Additional blood draws and questionnaires over an approximately two-month period could optionally be provided by prospective study participants. Prospective study blood samples were shipped either frozen or at room temperature before DNA extraction.

TCRbeta CDR3 regions were amplified from genomic DNA using the immunoSEQ Assay, a bias-controlled multiplex PCR. Regarding the original processing steps: Nucleated cell counts per sample were estimated from amplification of reference gene primers within the assay. To quantify the absolute abundance of each unique TCRbeta CDR3 rearrangement, sequence reads were collapsed and filtered. Productive Simpson clonality was computed per sample as the square root of Simpson's diversity index over productive rearrangements. TCRdb's version of the immuneACCESS table is confined to in-frame rearrangements and falls short of the full clone set. An unresolved V gene accounts for under half of the shortfall where checked; the remainder is of unknown origin. V and J calls plus clone size are reproduced from that table; the DNA served to infer D and trimming. The sample data list fewer than 350,000 clones, and less than 85% of these were observed just once. The ten largest clones take up about 2.7% of the sample.

The clonotype was recovered from a woman in her fifties or sixties who had recovered from COVID-19. Sequencing was carried out using PBMCs or T cells enriched from blood (not recorded which). The rearranged chain carries TRBV2 and TRBJ2-3, and 7 junction bases match TRBD2. The CDR3 amino acid sequence is: CASRPGLRAGDTQYF. The nucleotide sequence is given as TGTGCCAGCAGGCCGGGACTCCGAGCGGGGGATACGCAGTATTTT.